This T cell receptor (beta chain) was sequenced in a study of CD8 T cells in Susac syndrome. It was negative isolation that provided the CD8+ and CD4+ T cells, whereas TEMRA cells were enriched by FACS. The RNA input was about 0.5 to 1 ug, and it was reverse transcribed with random hexamers. Across 54 Vbeta and 13 Jbeta, immunoSEQ multiplex PCR amplified TCR beta CDR3. TCRdb analysed the immunoSEQ multiplex PCR reads with MiXCR anew, one entry per CDR3 protein. The repertoire has more than 250,000 distinct CDR3 sequences, about 90% of them found once; the top ten carry roughly 0.07%. CDR3 length: 17 residues. In germline, CDR1 is MNHEY, CDR2 SVGAGI. V lost 0 bases, J lost 4 bases, and 2 bases stayed unmatched.

The chain has TRBV6-5 and TRBJ2-3, with 15 nucleotides matching TRBD2. The receptor was derived from a human donor with multiple sclerosis. The sequencing sample was made of CD4+ T cells from PBMCs. Here the CDR3 reads CASSYSRTSGGADTQYF. In nucleotides, the CDR3 is TGTGCCAGCAGTTACTCGAGGACTAGCGGGGGGGCAGATACGCAGTATTTT.